Following are 18 T cell receptor beta chains from one sample sequenced in a study of cytomegalovirus exposure and HLA in healthy donors. PCR primers comprised 60 Vbeta and 13 Jbeta primers. Libraries were prepared by immunoSEQ multiplex PCR; TCRdb keeps only in-frame clonotypes and omits some of them. The table has roughly 150,000 clones, approximately 73% seen once. Sequencing input: PBMCs. The receptors come from a man aged 25-45 years in good health and CMV-seropositive.

Only a few counts were recorded for this clone. The chain couples TRBV6-1 to TRBJ2-5, with 9 nucleotides matching TRBD2. Germline V CDR1 and CDR2: MNHNS, SASEGT. This CDR3 has 13 residues. The V gene end was trimmed by 8 bases and the J gene end by 4 bases; junction bases not matched to a gene: 5. The CDR3 region has the DNA TGTGCCAGCTTCAATAGCGGGGGAGAGACCCAGTACTTC. Its translation: CASFNSGGETQYF.

V and J are TRBV4-1 and TRBJ1-2; 10 bases match TRBD1. J gave up 4 bases and V 1 base, and 6 bases lay outside the gene matches. Germline assignment: CDR1 MGHRA and CDR2 YSYEKL. There are 16 residues in the CDR3. The CDR3 loop is CASSQGDRGSGYGYTF. The DNA of the CDR3 is TGCGCCAGCAGCCAAGGGGACAGGGGTTCTGGCTATGGCTACACCTTC.

The chain employs TRBV27 and TRBJ2-1, with 8 bases identical to TRBD1. The CDR3 has 14 residues. Per the germline V gene, CDR1 is MNHEY and CDR2 is SMNVEV (reference sequence). V lost 6 bases and J lost 7; bases outside the gene matches: 8. CDR3 in DNA: TGTGCCAGCAGATACAGGGGGTTCGAAAATGAGCAGTTCTTC. As protein: CASRYRGFENEQFF.

This clone came up a few times. The J gene is TRBJ2-3, the V gene TRBV7-9; TRBD2 might be the D (6 bases). The CDR3 has 14 residues. Germline-derived CDR1 and CDR2 are SEHNR and FQNEAQ (reference sequence). V lost 5 bases, J lost 5 bases, and 14 bases lay in between. CDR3 DNA: TGTGCCAGCAGCCGGGACTCCCGTGGAGATACGCAGTATTTT. This gives the protein CASSRDSRGDTQYF.

This clone was counted only a few times. This chain joins TRBV5-1 and TRBJ2-7; 7 nucleotides agree with TRBD2. V dropped 2 bases and J dropped 0; count of bases not matched to a gene: 5. This CDR3 region has 15 residues. Germline V gene lookup returns CDR1 SGHRS and CDR2 YFSETQ. CDR3 sequence (DNA): TGCGCCAGCAGCTTTCGGCGGGGGACCTCCTACGAGCAGTACTTC. This sequence encodes CASSFRRGTSYEQYF.

The rearrangement links TRBV9 to TRBJ2-1, with TRBD1 as a possible D gene (6 bases). The CDR3 has 14 residues. Germline loops: CDR1 SGDLS, CDR2 YYNGEE. Trimming left V 3 bases short and J 5 bases short, with 12 bases between. The CDR3 spells CASSASTGNNEQFF. CDR3 DNA sequence: TGTGCCAGCAGCGCCTCGACAGGAAACAATGAGCAGTTCTTC.

This sequence joins TRBV9 and TRBJ1-1; D is unresolved. Between the trimmed V and J ends, which lost 0 bases and 4 bases, there was a span of 10 bases. The CDR3 length is 14 residues. In germline, CDR1 is SGDLS, CDR2 YYNGEE. CDR3 residues: CASSVGRTSTEAFF. As DNA, the CDR3 is TGTGCCAGCAGCGTAGGCCGGACTAGCACTGAAGCTTTCTTT.

The chain recombines TRBV5-1 with TRBJ1-5, with TRBD1 as a possible D gene (6 bases). Trimming shortened V by 3 bases and J by 7 bases, and 14 bases separated the two germline ends. This CDR3 is built from 14 residues. Germline CDR1 is SGHRS and CDR2 is YFSETQ. CDR3 in amino acids: CASSSGQISQPQHF. CDR3 DNA: TGCGCCAGCAGCTCGGGACAAATTAGCCAGCCCCAGCATTTT.

The V call is TRBV6-5, the J call TRBJ2-5, with D perhaps matching TRBD2 (6 bases). The CDR3 totals 14 residues. Trimming shortened V by 6 bases and J by 4 bases, and 15 bases separated the two germline ends. The germline V gene has CDR1 MNHEY and CDR2 SVGAGI. The CDR3 bases are TGTGCCAGCAGCGGGGACTTATTGGGAGAGACCCAGTACTTC. Protein sequence: CASSGDLLGETQYF.

The table lists this clone with a few counts. The V gene is TRBV25-1, the J gene TRBJ1-2; D call uncertain. Germline V gene sequence: CDR1 MGHDK, CDR2 SYGVNS. V gave up 4 bases and J gave up 1 base, with 13 bases separating them. The CDR3 loop spans 15 amino acids. CDR3 sequence (DNA): TGTGCCAGCAGTGCCCATTCAGTCTTTAACTATGGCTACACCTTC. This gives the protein CASSAHSVFNYGYTF.

The V gene is TRBV19, the J gene TRBJ1-5; D not certain. The CDR3 sequence is 12 residues long. Trimming took 5 bases from V and 7 from J, leaving 9 bases between them. Germline V CDR1 and CDR2: LNHDA, SQIVND (reference sequence). CDR3 residues: CASSPPLQPQHF. The CDR3 nucleotides are TGTGCCAGTAGTCCCCCCTTGCAGCCCCAGCATTTT.

In DNA, the CDR3 is TGTGCCAGTAGTAGTCGGGAGGGCTTTTCCAATGAGCAGTTCTTC. Translation gives CASSSREGFSNEQFF. The genes are TRBV19 and TRBJ2-1; 8 bases line up with TRBD2. Trimming took 4 bases from V and 6 from J; bases not matched to a gene: 8. The CDR3 consists of 15 residues. Germline V CDR1 and CDR2: LNHDA, SQIVND (reference sequence). Full variable domain (missing parts from reference TRBV19 and TRBJ2-1): DGGITQSPKYLFRKEGQNVTLSCEQNLNHDAMYWYRQDPGQGLRLIYYSQIVNDFQKGDIAEGYSVSREKKESFPLTVTSAQKNPTAFYLCASSSREGFSNEQFFGPGTRLTVL.

The chain employs TRBV23-1 and TRBJ2-7, with D perhaps matching TRBD1 (7 bases). TRBV23-1 is an ORF, with its function uncertain. The germline V and J ends were trimmed by 3 bases and 5 bases, with 14 bases remaining between them. This CDR3 is 14 amino acids long. Written as DNA, the CDR3 is TGCGCCAGCAGTCACCAGGGGGGCTGGCACGAGCAGTACTTC. Translation gives CASSHQGGWHEQYF.

This chain connects TRBV10-3 to TRBJ1-3; D call uncertain. Trimming removed 5 bases from V and 4 bases from J, with 6 bases in between. This CDR3 is 12 amino acids long. The germline V gene encodes CDR1 ENHRY and CDR2 SYGVKD. The chain's CDR3 is CAISPEGNTIYF. The CDR3, as DNA: TGTGCCATCAGTCCGGAGGGAAACACCATATATTTT.

The chain is built from TRBV2 and TRBJ1-2, with 7 bases lining up with TRBD1. The CDR3 sequence is 13 residues long. J was trimmed by 4 bases and V by 8 bases; bases with no gene match: 7. Germline V gene sequence: CDR1 SNHLY, CDR2 FYNNEI. CDR3 in DNA: TGTGCCAGCCGATGGGGACAGAGCTATGGCTACACCTTC. Its translation is CASRWGQSYGYTF. The full variable domain, in which reference TRBV2 and TRBJ1-2 provide the parts outside the CDR3, is EPEVTQTPSHQVTQMGQEVILRCVPISNHLYFYWYRQILGQKVEFLVSFYNNEISEKSEIFDDQFSVERPDGSNFTLKIRSTKLEDSAMYFCASRWGQSYGYTFGSGTRLTVV.

This rearrangement joins TRBV5-6 to TRBJ2-2; 7 bases align to TRBD2. J was trimmed by 7 bases and V by 0 bases; bases with no gene match: 0. The CDR3 contains 13 residues. Germline loops: CDR1 SGHDT, CDR2 YYEEEE. In nucleotides, the CDR3 is TGTGCCAGCAGCTTGGAGCGGGGCGGGGAGCTGTTTTTT. It specifies CASSLERGGELFF.

The CDR3 nucleotides read TGTGCCAGCAGCCCTCGGACAGACTACACCGGGGAGCTGTTTTTT. This translates into CASSPRTDYTGELFF. The rearrangement uses TRBV7-3 and TRBJ2-2, with a tentative D call TRBD1 (6 bases). Trimming stripped 5 bases from V and 3 bases from J, with 13 bases between. This CDR3 spans 15 amino acids. Germline assignment: CDR1 SGHTA and CDR2 FQGTGA.

This chain uses TRBV5-4 with TRBJ1-1; 7 nucleotides align to TRBD1. V lost 5 bases, J lost 2 bases, and 12 bases stayed unmatched. Germline CDR1 is SGHNT and CDR2 is YYREEE (reference sequence). The CDR3 has 16 amino acids. CDR3 in amino acids: CASRTGTASINTEAFF. CDR3 DNA sequence: TGTGCCAGCAGGACGGGGACAGCGTCCATTAACACTGAAGCTTTCTTT.